What follows are 32 T cell receptor beta chains derived from one specimen sequenced in a study of sequential checkpoint blockade in melanoma. TCRdb's table, derived via immunoSEQ multiplex PCR, lists solely in-frame clones and lacks some. The data show about 22,000 clones, over 75% seen once. Treatment specified: randomized to nivolumab then ipilimumab (arm A) or the reverse (arm B). The sequencing used CD8+ T cells sorted from blood (inferred from file names), collected from a patient given nivolumab and ipilimumab in sequence. All receptors come from a human donor with melanoma.

This chain joins TRBV5-3 and TRBJ2-5; 7 bases line up with TRBD1. TRBV5-3 falls under the ORF class, with uncertain function. Trimming at V came to 2 bases and at J to 5 bases, leaving 9 bases not matched to a gene. The CDR3 consists of 15 residues. CDR3 sequence (DNA): TGTGCCAGAAGCTTAGTCGGGACAGCTCTGGAGACCCAGTACTTC. Amino acid sequence: CARSLVGTALETQYF.

The genes are TRBV5-5 and TRBJ2-1; 9 nucleotides match TRBD1. The V gene's germline CDR1 is SGHKS and CDR2 YYEKEE (reference sequence). V lost 1 base and J lost 10; bases outside the gene matches: 9. The length of the CDR3 is 15 residues. The CDR3 region has the DNA TGTGCCAGCAGCTTGTCTCGGGACAGGGTCTTCGAGCAGTTCTTC. Protein product: CASSLSRDRVFEQFF.

This rearrangement joins TRBV5-1 to TRBJ2-2; 12 bases match TRBD2. Germline trimming cut 7 bases from V and 4 bases from J; bases unmatched to any gene: 8. This CDR3 spans 16 amino acids. The germline CDR1 and CDR2 sequences are SGHRS and YFSETQ. The CDR3 sequence: CASSWLAGGPTGELFF. In nucleotides, the CDR3 is TGCGCCAGCTCTTGGCTAGCGGGGGGGCCCACCGGGGAGCTGTTTTTT.

V is TRBV9 and J is TRBJ1-2; D is perhaps TRBD1 (6 bases). The CDR3 has 15 amino acids. V dropped 4 bases and J dropped 4 bases, with 17 bases sitting between them. CDR1 and CDR2 (germline): SGDLS, YYNGEE. CDR3 amino acids: CASSSPGQGTYGYTF. The DNA of the CDR3 is TGTGCCAGCAGCTCCCCCGGGCAGGGGACCTATGGCTACACCTTC. Full variable domain (missing parts from reference TRBV9 and TRBJ1-2): DSGVTQTPKHLITATGQRVTLRCSPRSGDLSVYWYQQSLDQGLQFLIQYYNGEERAKGNILERFSAQQFPDLHSELNLSSLELGDSALYFCASSSPGQGTYGYTFGSGTRLTVV.

The chain couples TRBV7-8 to TRBJ2-2; 9 positions match TRBD2. The length of the CDR3 is 18 residues. The V segment lost 5 bases and the J segment 0 bases; nucleotides outside the gene matches: 10. Germline loops: CDR1 SGHVS, CDR2 FQNEAQ. This chain's CDR3 is CASSTLFSGGPNTGELFF. The DNA for the CDR3 is TGTGCCAGCAGCACTCTTTTTAGCGGGGGTCCGAACACCGGGGAGCTGTTTTTT.

The chain employs TRBV7-9 and TRBJ1-1; D gene ambiguous. CDR1 and CDR2 from the germline V gene are SEHNR and FQNEAQ (reference sequence). CDR3 length: 16 residues. Trimming left V 5 bases short and J 2 bases short, with 18 bases between. The CDR3, as DNA: TGTGCCAGCAGCACCCAGAGCGGTCAGCGAAACACTGAAGCTTTCTTT. Translated: CASSTQSGQRNTEAFF.

This chain connects TRBV7-8 to TRBJ2-5; 11 positions match TRBD1. Near its end, the DNA agrees better with TRBJ2-7, so the J call may be wrong. Germline assignment: CDR1 SGHVS and CDR2 FQNEAQ. The CDR3 consists of 14 residues. CDR3: CASSLGQGAYEQYF. As DNA, the CDR3 is TGTGCCAGCAGCTTGGGACAGGGGGCCTACGAGCAGTACTTC.

The genes are TRBV28 and TRBJ2-7, with D tentatively TRBD1 (6 bases). This CDR3 region has 17 residues. V gave up 2 bases and J gave up 0 bases, with 17 bases separating them. Germline CDR1 MDHEN, CDR2 SYDVKM. The CDR3 sequence is CASSLLTRGQRSYEQYF. CDR3 bases: TGTGCCAGCAGTTTACTTACTCGTGGACAGCGCTCCTACGAGCAGTACTTC.

This clone was picked up a small number of times. The V and J genes are TRBV6-5 and TRBJ2-5, with a possible D match to TRBD1 (6 bases). Per the germline V gene, CDR1 is MNHEY and CDR2 is SVGAGI. The germline V and J ends were trimmed by 5 bases and 4 bases, with 20 bases remaining between them. The CDR3 length is 16 residues. The DNA of the CDR3 is TGTGCCAGCAGTCACTTAGGGCAGGGGAGATCAGAGACCCAGTACTTC. Encoded protein: CASSHLGQGRSETQYF.

The chain employs TRBV7-6 and TRBJ2-3, with unresolved D. Germline CDR1 is SGHVS and CDR2 is FNYEAQ. V was cut by 3 bases and J by 2 bases, with 12 bases left in between. The CDR3 sequence is 15 residues long. CDR3 nucleotide sequence: TGTGCCAGCAGCTTCAGTGGGCAAAACACAGATACGCAGTATTTT. Residues: CASSFSGQNTDTQYF. Together with reference TRBV7-6 and TRBJ2-3, the CDR3 gives the full variable domain: GAGVSQSPRYKVTKRGQDVALRCDPISGHVSLYWYRQALGQGPEFLTYFNYEAQQDKSGLPNDRFSAERPEGSISTLTIQRTEQRDSAMYRCASSFSGQNTDTQYFGPGTRLTVL.

The sample holds one count of this clone. This chain links TRBV29-1 with TRBJ1-4; 7 nucleotides match TRBD1. V shed 2 bases, J shed 8 bases, and the junction held 8 bases outside the gene matches. Germline-derived CDR1 and CDR2 are SQVTM and ANQGSEA. This CDR3 region has 14 residues. CDR3 bases: TGCAGCGTTGAAACAAGAGGGGGCCGAGAAAAACTGTTTTTT. Protein: CSVETRGGREKLFF.

CDR3: CASSPVGGYYGYTF. The DNA of the CDR3 is TGTGCCAGCAGCCCGGTCGGGGGGTACTATGGCTACACCTTC. The chain recombines TRBV7-9 with TRBJ1-2; D is possibly TRBD1 (5 bases). With 5 bases removed from V and 3 bases from J, the gap between germline ends came to 13 bases. The CDR3 runs to 14 residues. Germline CDR1 reads SEHNR; CDR2 reads FQNEAQ (reference sequence).

This clone was seen more than once but under ten times. The rearrangement joins TRBV18 to TRBJ2-7, with 10 bases aligning to TRBD1. Germline V CDR1 and CDR2: KGHSH, LQKENI. Losses at the gene ends were 3 bases for V and 3 bases for J; bases not matched to a gene: 8. CDR3 length equals 16 residues. CDR3 amino acids: CASSPNPGTGVYEQYF. CDR3 bases: TGTGCCAGCTCACCTAATCCAGGGACAGGGGTCTACGAGCAGTACTTC.

Only one count was recorded for this clone. This rearrangement joins TRBV7-8 to TRBJ2-7, with D tentatively TRBD2 (7 bases). Trimming took 5 bases from V and 3 from J, leaving 17 bases between them. The CDR3 spans 15 residues. Germline-derived CDR1 and CDR2 are SGHVS and FQNEAQ. CDR3 in DNA: TGTGCCAGCAGCCTAGGGGGGGGCCTACACTACGAGCAGTACTTC. This sequence encodes CASSLGGGLHYEQYF.

The rearrangement uses TRBV7-9 and TRBJ2-3; tentative D call: TRBD1 (6 bases). This CDR3 region has 17 residues. The V gene lost 1 base and the J gene lost 1 base, with 15 bases spanning the gap. Germline V gene data show CDR1 as SEHNR and CDR2 as FQNEAQ (reference sequence). This CDR3 is CASSLVHGDTGTDTQYF. For the CDR3, the DNA is TGTGCCAGCAGCTTAGTCCACGGGGACACCGGCACAGATACGCAGTATTTT.

J is TRBJ1-2 and V is TRBV25-1, with D maybe TRBD1 (6 bases). Germline lookup yields CDR1 MGHDK and CDR2 SYGVNS. CDR3 length: 14 amino acids. The ends were cut back, 3 bases at V and 6 bases at J, with 14 bases in the middle. The CDR3 protein is CASSDRSQGDGYTF. The CDR3 DNA reads as TGTGCCAGCAGTGATAGGTCACAGGGTGATGGCTACACCTTC.

With regard to this clone: Other DNA sequences in this sample translate to the same CDR3. The chain couples TRBV28 to TRBJ2-5, with 8 positions matching TRBD1. The CDR3 is 13 amino acids. CDR1 is MDHEN and CDR2 is SYDVKM in the germline V gene. The trim removed 3 bases at V and 5 bases at J, leaving 2 bases unmatched. CDR3 sequence (DNA): TGTGCCAGCAGTTTGGACAGGGAGGAGACCCAGTACTTC. Protein product: CASSLDREETQYF.

The rearrangement uses TRBV4-3 and TRBJ2-5; 8 nucleotides agree with TRBD1. The DNA matches TRBJ2-7 better at its end, which makes the J call doubtful. This CDR3 is built from 15 residues. In germline, CDR1 is LGHNA, CDR2 YSLEER. CDR3 sequence: CASSQDFRGRDEQYF. CDR3 sequence (DNA): TGCGCCAGCAGCCAAGATTTCAGGGGGCGCGACGAGCAGTACTTC.

This chain connects TRBV6-4 to TRBJ2-2; D is perhaps TRBD2 (7 bases). With 2 bases removed from V and 4 bases from J, the gap between germline ends came to 14 bases. Germline CDR1 is MRHNA and CDR2 is SNTAGT. The CDR3 covers 16 residues. This chain's CDR3 is CASSDGGGSGTGELFF. Written as DNA, the CDR3 is TGTGCCAGCAGTGACGGGGGCGGGAGTGGCACCGGGGAGCTGTTTTTT.

V and J are TRBV28 and TRBJ2-7; 7 positions agree with TRBD2. Germline CDR1 is MDHEN and CDR2 is SYDVKM. CDR3 size: 15 residues. The trim removed 3 bases at V and 4 bases at J, leaving 9 bases unmatched. In nucleotides, the CDR3 is TGTGCCAGCAGTTTTGTTGCGGGAGAAGGATACGAGCAGTACTTC. Translation gives CASSFVAGEGYEQYF.

The chain links TRBV19 to TRBJ2-7; a possible D gene is TRBD1 (7 bases). In germline, CDR1 is LNHDA, CDR2 SQIVND (reference sequence). The CDR3 is made up of 15 amino acids. The V end lost 4 bases, the J end lost 2 bases, and 15 bases lay between the germline ends. The CDR3 protein is CASSNTGEATYEQYF. As DNA, the CDR3 is TGTGCCAGTAGTAATACAGGGGAGGCTACCTACGAGCAGTACTTC.

V is TRBV29-1 and J is TRBJ2-7; D may be TRBD2 (7 bases). V was pared by 7 bases and J by 0 bases, with 22 bases between. Germline CDR1 is SQVTM and CDR2 is ANQGSEA. CDR3 size: 16 residues. The CDR3 DNA reads as TGCAGCGGCGGAGGGGTACCGGGGGGCCCCTCCTACGAGCAGTACTTC. Translating gives CSGGGVPGGPSYEQYF.

The rearrangement uses TRBV10-3 and TRBJ2-5, with D possibly matching TRBD2 (6 bases). CDR3 length equals 18 residues. Germline V lookup: CDR1 ENHRY, CDR2 SYGVKD. The ends were cut back, 3 bases at V and 1 base at J, with 21 bases in the middle. CDR3 sequence reads: CAISDISGLPRAQETQYF. DNA for the CDR3: TGTGCCATCAGTGATATTAGCGGACTTCCGAGGGCCCAAGAGACCCAGTACTTC.

The chain recombines TRBV10-3 with TRBJ1-2, with TRBD1 as a possible D gene (5 bases). Looked up from germline, CDR1 is ENHRY and CDR2 is SYGVKD. There are 13 residues in the CDR3. Trimming shortened V by 5 bases and J by 2 bases, and 9 bases separated the two germline ends. The CDR3 nucleotides are TGTGCCATCAGTCTGGGGGGAAACTATGGCTACACCTTC. Encoded protein: CAISLGGNYGYTF.

The chain uses TRBV7-2 and TRBJ2-7; TRBD2 matches 9 bases. Germline loops: CDR1 SGHTA, CDR2 FQGNSA. V was pared by 1 base and J by 5 bases, with 6 bases of the junction left unmatched. The CDR3 consists of 15 residues. The CDR3 spells CASSLVKRGENEQYF. CDR3 sequence (DNA): TGTGCCAGCAGCTTAGTTAAGCGGGGGGAGAACGAGCAGTACTTC.

The CDR3 nucleotides are TGCGCCAGCAGCCAAGCTGGGACAGGGGCCTATTCACCCCTCCACTTT. This encodes CASSQAGTGAYSPLHF. The chain uses TRBV4-1 and TRBJ1-6; 10 bases align to TRBD1. V shed 1 base and J 8 bases; nucleotides not matched to a gene: 5. This CDR3 has 16 residues. Germline V lookup: CDR1 MGHRA, CDR2 YSYEKL.

The CDR3 DNA reads as TGTGCCAGCAAGACGGACAGGGGAAGGCCCTACGAGCAGTACTTC. Translating gives CASKTDRGRPYEQYF. This sequence joins TRBV6-5 and TRBJ2-7; 9 positions match TRBD1. J lost 2 bases, V lost 7 bases, and 9 bases had no gene match. This CDR3 region has 15 residues. Germline V CDR1 and CDR2: MNHEY, SVGAGI.

This chain links TRBV2 with TRBJ2-7; TRBD2 might be the D (5 bases). The V end lost 3 bases, the J end lost 0 bases, and 15 bases lay between the germline ends. The germline V gene has CDR1 SNHLY and CDR2 FYNNEI. The CDR3 is made up of 16 amino acids. The CDR3 DNA is TGTGCCAGCAGTGATCCCAACCTGCGGGCCTCCTACGAGCAGTACTTC. Residues: CASSDPNLRASYEQYF. The full variable domain, its missing parts supplied by reference TRBV2 and TRBJ2-7, is EPEVTQTPSHQVTQMGQEVILRCVPISNHLYFYWYRQILGQKVEFLVSFYNNEISEKSEIFDDQFSVERPDGSNFTLKIRSTKLEDSAMYFCASSDPNLRASYEQYFGPGTRLTVT.

This chain links TRBV7-9 with TRBJ2-5; TRBD2 is a possible D gene (7 bases). V was cut by 4 bases and J by 2 bases, with 14 bases left in between. The CDR3 covers 15 residues. Germline lookup yields CDR1 SEHNR and CDR2 FQNEAQ (reference sequence). CDR3 residues: CASSSRGGGQETQYF. CDR3 DNA: TGTGCCAGCAGCTCACGCGGGGGCGGTCAAGAGACCCAGTACTTC.

The gene calls are TRBV27 and TRBJ2-5; no clear D gene. The better agreement between TRBJ2-7 and the DNA end casts doubt on the J call. Germline CDR1 reads MNHEY; CDR2 reads SMNVEV (reference sequence). CDR3 length: 15 residues. The CDR3 sequence is CASSPSTAPRHEQYF. Written as DNA, the CDR3 is TGTGCCAGCAGTCCTTCAACAGCCCCCCGTCACGAGCAGTACTTC.

The chain uses TRBV19 and TRBJ2-5; 7 nucleotides match TRBD1. Trimming took 6 bases from V and 0 from J; bases not matched to a gene: 4. From germline, CDR1 is LNHDA and CDR2 SQIVND (reference sequence). This CDR3 comprises 14 residues. The CDR3: CASRADRDQETQYF. CDR3 nucleotide sequence: TGTGCCAGTAGAGCAGACAGGGACCAAGAGACCCAGTACTTC.

The V and J genes are TRBV27 and TRBJ2-7; 7 bases agree with TRBD1. V shed 6 bases and J 0 bases; nucleotides not matched to a gene: 2. Looked up from germline, CDR1 is MNHEY and CDR2 is SMNVEV (reference sequence). The CDR3 sequence is 13 residues long. The CDR3 DNA follows: TGTGCCAGCAGGACAGGGAGCTCCTACGAGCAGTACTTC. It specifies CASRTGSSYEQYF.